The next 11 T cell receptor beta chains were all read from a single sample in a study of CD8 T cells in ankylosing spondylitis. TCRdb passed the 5' RACE reads through MiXCR, listing each CDR3 protein once. The sample has roughly 250,000 distinct CDR3 sequences, roughly a tenth seen once. The source material was blood, either unsorted or a sorted T cell fraction (not recorded which). The source of these receptors is a male donor with ankylosing spondylitis or in good health (not recorded which).

This clonotype was seen a few times. This sequence joins TRBV11-2 and TRBJ1-3, with D uncertain. Trimming removed 4 bases from V and 3 bases from J, with 13 bases in between. The CDR3 has 15 amino acids. Germline loops: CDR1 SGHAT, CDR2 FQNNGV. As DNA, the CDR3 is TGTGCCAGCAGCTCCGGAGACGTATATGGAAACACCATATATTTT. Protein sequence: CASSSGDVYGNTIYF.

There are many counts of this clonotype. The genes are TRBV20-1 and TRBJ2-1; tentative D call: TRBD1 (5 bases). CDR1 DFQATT and CDR2 SNEGSKA come from the germline V gene (reference sequence). V was trimmed by 3 bases and J by 8 bases, leaving 11 bases between them. The CDR3 has 12 residues. The CDR3 protein is CSASPGFDEQFF. The CDR3 nucleotides read TGCAGTGCTAGCCCAGGGTTCGATGAGCAGTTCTTC.

The sample holds many counts of this clonotype. This chain connects TRBV5-1 to TRBJ2-3; 12 bases are shared with TRBD1. J lost 3 bases, V lost 0 bases, and 2 bases had no gene match. Germline V lookup: CDR1 SGHRS, CDR2 YFSETQ. The CDR3 sequence is 16 residues long. CDR3 DNA sequence: TGCGCCAGCAGCTTGGTGGGACAGGGGGCAACAGATACGCAGTATTTT. This codes for CASSLVGQGATDTQYF.

The rearrangement links TRBV18 to TRBJ2-2, with D uncertain. The CDR3 length is 16 residues. Trimming took 3 bases from V and 2 from J, leaving 13 bases between them. CDR1 is KGHSH and CDR2 is LQKENI in the germline V gene. The CDR3 sequence: CASSPAQASNTGELFF. The CDR3 DNA reads TGTGCCAGCTCACCTGCGCAGGCGTCCAACACCGGGGAGCTGTTTTTT.

Many counts were recorded for this clonotype. The V gene is TRBV12-3 or TRBV12-4, the J gene TRBJ2-7, with TRBD1 identical over 8 bases. This CDR3 is 14 amino acids long. With 5 bases clipped from V and 3 bases from J, the junction kept 6 bases outside the gene matches. As DNA, the CDR3 is TGTGCCAGCAGTCCCGACAGGGGCTACTACGAGCAGTACTTC. This sequence encodes CASSPDRGYYEQYF.

This clonotype has at least ten counts. The chain has TRBV7-8 and TRBJ2-2; D call uncertain. CDR1 and CDR2 (germline): SGHVS, FQNEAQ. Trimming left V 2 bases short and J 3 bases short, with 7 bases between. CDR3 size: 14 residues. CDR3 nucleotide sequence: TGTGCCAGCAGCTTAAACAGCCACACCGGGGAGCTGTTTTTT. Translated: CASSLNSHTGELFF.

Only a few counts were recorded for this clonotype. The chain links TRBV7-2 to TRBJ2-3; 7 bases map to TRBD2. Germline V gene sequence: CDR1 SGHTA, CDR2 FQGNSA. After removal of 0 bases from V and 6 bases from J, the junction contained 15 bases not matched to a gene. The CDR3 consists of 18 residues. CDR3 sequence reads: CASSLAFAGQPGGDTQYF. In nucleotides, the CDR3 is TGTGCCAGCAGCTTAGCCTTTGCGGGGCAGCCGGGAGGCGATACGCAGTATTTT.

Comment on this clonotype: A much larger clone lies one base from this, so it may be a read error. The rearrangement uses TRBV5-4 and TRBJ2-2, with D perhaps assigned TRBD1 or TRBD2 (5 bases each). Germline V lookup: CDR1 SGHNT, CDR2 YYREEE (reference sequence). This CDR3 is 14 amino acids long. The V end lost 2 bases, the J end lost 6 bases, and 11 bases lay between the germline ends. The chain's CDR3 is CASSLHGASGELFF. CDR3 nucleotides: TGTGCCAGCAGCTTACACGGGGCTTCCGGGGAGCTGTTTTTT.

This clonotype turned up a few times. This rearrangement joins TRBV12-3 or TRBV12-4 to TRBJ1-2; 8 nucleotides align to TRBD1. The CDR3 spans 14 residues. V shed 4 bases, J shed 3 bases, and the junction held 4 bases outside the gene matches. CDR3: CASSYQGADYGYTF. In nucleotides, the CDR3 is TGTGCCAGCAGTTACCAGGGGGCGGACTATGGCTACACCTTC.

This clonotype has a count of ten or more. This sequence joins TRBV5-5 and TRBJ2-2; D is uncertain. V was shortened by 1 base and J by 9 bases, with 10 bases between the two germline ends. Germline values: CDR1 SGHKS, CDR2 YYEKEE (reference sequence). This CDR3 spans 13 amino acids. CDR3: CASSLLSARELFF. The CDR3 DNA follows: TGTGCCAGCAGCTTGTTAAGCGCCAGGGAGCTGTTTTTT.

This sequence joins TRBV4-1 and TRBJ2-5, with D uncertain. V lost 4 bases, J lost 5 bases, and 17 bases lay in between. The germline V gene encodes CDR1 MGHRA and CDR2 YSYEKL. This CDR3 contains 15 residues. DNA of the CDR3: TGCGCCAGCAGCCTATCCGACGGCTTGCTTGAGACCCAGTACTTC. As protein: CASSLSDGLLETQYF.